One and the same sample provided the 3 T cell receptor beta chains below, sequenced in a study of blood T cell repertoires in COVID-19. Generated by immunoSEQ multiplex PCR, the TCRdb table keeps only in-frame clones and is missing some. The profile shows over 120,000 clones, about 85% of them singletons. The source material was peripheral blood. Source of these receptors: a human donor with acute or convalescent COVID-19. The donor label of this sample is uncertain.

The J gene is TRBJ1-6, the V gene TRBV19, with 9 positions matching TRBD1. After removal of 8 bases from V and 7 bases from J, the junction contained 6 bases not matched to a gene. Germline V gene sequence: CDR1 LNHDA, CDR2 SQIVND (reference sequence). CDR3 length: 14 amino acids. This CDR3 reads CASSPDRGNSPLHF. The DNA of the CDR3 is TGTGCCAGTTCCCCCGACAGGGGGAATTCACCCCTCCACTTT.

This chain connects TRBV19 to TRBJ2-1; D gene ambiguous. The V and J ends lost 6 bases and 6 bases respectively, with 9 bases between them. Germline values: CDR1 LNHDA, CDR2 SQIVND (reference sequence). There are 12 residues in the CDR3. CDR3 sequence reads: CASRGVFNEQFF. DNA of the CDR3: TGTGCCAGTAGAGGAGTCTTCAATGAGCAGTTCTTC.

The chain employs TRBV5-1 and TRBJ2-2, with 13 bases aligning to TRBD2. CDR1 and CDR2 from the germline V gene are SGHRS and YFSETQ. This CDR3 is 16 amino acids long. V trimming: 4 bases; J trimming: 6 bases; junction bases outside the gene matches: 6. In DNA form, the CDR3 reads TGCGCCAGCAGCCCGACTAGCGGGGGGCATTCCGGGGAGCTGTTTTTT. It translates to CASSPTSGGHSGELFF.